This TCR beta chain was identified during a study of graft-versus-host responses after intestinal transplantation. The overall study: Multivisceral, liver-intestinal, or isolated intestinal transplants were given to recipients.

Findings and caveats of the study: The study associated peak circulating GvH clone levels with early post-transplant HvG declines. Elevated graft-versus-host to host-versus-graft clonal ratios in allografts were recorded for patients with graft-donor T cell macrochimerism.

With 200,000 irradiated, violet-dye-labeled stimulator cells, 200,000 CFSE-labeled responder cells were plated. Germline V gene sequence: CDR1 SGHNT, CDR2 YENEEA. Trimming left V 1 base short and J 4 bases short, with 13 bases between. This CDR3 has 15 residues. Using immunoSEQ multiplex PCR, the repertoire was profiled, and TCRdb retains in-frame clones only, with some absent. The sample comprises 6,000 to 7,500 clones, around a third of which are singletons, and about 3.5% rests with the top ten. The TCR originated in a human patient who was an organ donor for intestinal transplantation. Sequences were derived from alloreactive CD8+ T cells from a mixed lymphocyte reaction culture, sampled before transplantation. The subset was: CFSE-low proliferating T cells sorted from approximately 6-day pre-transplant mixed lymphocyte reaction (GvH or HvG direction). J is TRBJ2-5 and V is TRBV11-3; TRBD1 might be the D (7 bases). The CDR3 here is CASSLGQGGSETQYF. The CDR3 DNA reads TGTGCCAGCAGCTTAGGCCAGGGGGGCTCAGAGACCCAGTACTTC.